This TCR beta chain was recorded in a study of CD8+ T cells in alopecia areata. Study-level points and caveats: Elevated clonality characterized lesional scalp relative to normal scalp, particularly in alopecia totalis/universalis.

Following RNA extraction, reverse transcription yielded cDNA that acted as the sequencing template. Sequencing used immunoSEQ multiplex PCR; TCRdb keeps in-frame clones, though not all of them. The sample yields around 120,000 clones, roughly 68% seen once. As to this clone: Its antigen is as yet unknown.

The sorting of PBMCs gave CD4+ and CD8+ T cells. This CDR3 has 14 amino acids. Per the germline V gene, CDR1 is SGHRS and CDR2 is YFSETQ. The J segment lost 5 bases and the V segment lost 3 bases, leaving 5 bases of the junction unmatched. This TCR was recovered from a human donor in good health. The rearrangement links TRBV5-1 to TRBJ2-3, with 8 bases aligning to TRBD1. Sequenced sample: CD4+ T cells sorted from blood. This CDR3 is CASSWGQARDTQYF. The CDR3 coding sequence is TGCGCCAGCAGCTGGGGACAGGCGCGAGATACGCAGTATTTT.